This TCR beta chain was sequenced in a study of T cells after yellow fever vaccination. In the study overall: Fractions with few cells were prepared using SMART-Seq v4 Ultra Low Input. Study-wide results and caveats: Though it reached lower strength, the secondary response hit its peak faster, day 5 versus 15.

TCRdb analysed the 5' RACE reads with MiXCR anew, one entry per CDR3 protein. This table has about 94,000 distinct CDR3 sequences, 8.9% appearing once. There are a few counts of this clonotype. This CDR3 region has 18 residues. J gave up 0 bases and V 2 bases, and 9 bases lay outside the gene matches. The germline CDR1 and CDR2 sequences are LNHDA and SQIVND (reference sequence). The material sequenced was CD8+ T cells not binding an NS4B(214-222) dextramer, sorted from PBMCs, taken approximately 16 days after the first yellow fever vaccination. The gene calls are TRBV19 and TRBJ1-1; 10 positions match TRBD1. The clonotype was recovered from a man aged 18 to 29 who received the YFV17D yellow fever vaccine. The CDR3 region has the DNA TGTGCCAGTAGTATACCTTCGGAGACAGGGGGCATGAACACTGAAGCTTTCTTT. Translated, it gives CASSIPSETGGMNTEAFF.